This section outlines one TCR beta chain sequence together with its context. Antigen: not known. Donation came from healthy Caucasian individuals in Russia who were aged 6 to 90. CDR3 size: 15 residues. Germline V lookup: CDR1 MNHEY, CDR2 SVGAGI. Trimming cost V 2 bases and J 0 bases, with 8 bases left between them. The sample belongs to a study of blood T cells in healthy people across ages. A second roughly 6 to 11 cycle PCR used barcoded and J-beta primers. TCRdb reanalysed the 5' RACE reads using MiXCR and keeps one entry per CDR3 protein. The sample has around 600,000 distinct CDR3 sequences; around half are singletons. Overall study results and limits: Compared with aged donors, long-lived donors showed fewer expanded clones, suggesting selection. A roughly linear age-dependent decrease characterized TCR beta diversity per million T cells.

Material: blood. This TCR derives from a man older than 75 in good health. The gene calls are TRBV6-5 and TRBJ1-5; D gene ambiguous. CDR3 bases: TGTGCCAGCAGTTACACTCAGTATAGCAATCAGCCCCAGCATTTT. Residues: CASSYTQYSNQPQHF.